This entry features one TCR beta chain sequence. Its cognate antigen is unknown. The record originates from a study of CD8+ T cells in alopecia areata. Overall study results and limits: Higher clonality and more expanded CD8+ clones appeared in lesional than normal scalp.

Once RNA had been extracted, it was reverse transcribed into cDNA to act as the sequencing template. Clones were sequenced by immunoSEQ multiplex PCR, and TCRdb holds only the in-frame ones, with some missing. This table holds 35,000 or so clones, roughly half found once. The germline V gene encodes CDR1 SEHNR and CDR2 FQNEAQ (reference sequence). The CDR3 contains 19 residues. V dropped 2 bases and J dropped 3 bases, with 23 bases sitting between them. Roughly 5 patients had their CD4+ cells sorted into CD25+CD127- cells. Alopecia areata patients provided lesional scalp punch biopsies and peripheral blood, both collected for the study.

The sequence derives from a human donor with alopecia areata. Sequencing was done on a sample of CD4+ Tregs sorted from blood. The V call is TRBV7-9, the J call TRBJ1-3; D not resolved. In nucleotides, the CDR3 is TGTGCCAGCAGCTTACCCAACACCACCGCACACACCTTTGGAAACACCATATATTTT. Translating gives CASSLPNTTAHTFGNTIYF.